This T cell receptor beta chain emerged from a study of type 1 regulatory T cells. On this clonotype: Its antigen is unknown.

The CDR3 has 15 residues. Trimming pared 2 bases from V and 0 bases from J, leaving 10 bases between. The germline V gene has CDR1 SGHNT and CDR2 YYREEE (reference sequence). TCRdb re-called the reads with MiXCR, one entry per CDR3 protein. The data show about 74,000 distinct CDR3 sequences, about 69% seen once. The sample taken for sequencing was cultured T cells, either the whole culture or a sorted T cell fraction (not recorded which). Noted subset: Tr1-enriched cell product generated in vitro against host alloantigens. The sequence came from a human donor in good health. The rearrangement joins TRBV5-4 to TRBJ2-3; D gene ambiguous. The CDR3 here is CASSFVPISTDTQYF. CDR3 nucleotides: TGTGCCAGCAGCTTCGTTCCTATTAGCACAGATACGCAGTATTTT.